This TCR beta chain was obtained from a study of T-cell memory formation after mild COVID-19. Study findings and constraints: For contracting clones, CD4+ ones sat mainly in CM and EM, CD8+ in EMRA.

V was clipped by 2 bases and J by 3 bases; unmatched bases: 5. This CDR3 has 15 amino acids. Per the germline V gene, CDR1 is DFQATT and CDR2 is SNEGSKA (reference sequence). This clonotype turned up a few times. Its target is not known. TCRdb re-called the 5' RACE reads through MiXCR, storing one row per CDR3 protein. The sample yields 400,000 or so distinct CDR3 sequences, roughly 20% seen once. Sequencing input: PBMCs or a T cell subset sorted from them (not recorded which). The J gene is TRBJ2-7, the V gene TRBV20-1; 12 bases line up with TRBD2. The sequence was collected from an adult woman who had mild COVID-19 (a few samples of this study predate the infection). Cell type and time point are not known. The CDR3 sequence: CSARLAGGPYYEQYF. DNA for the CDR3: TGCAGTGCTAGACTAGCGGGAGGGCCTTACTACGAGCAGTACTTC.